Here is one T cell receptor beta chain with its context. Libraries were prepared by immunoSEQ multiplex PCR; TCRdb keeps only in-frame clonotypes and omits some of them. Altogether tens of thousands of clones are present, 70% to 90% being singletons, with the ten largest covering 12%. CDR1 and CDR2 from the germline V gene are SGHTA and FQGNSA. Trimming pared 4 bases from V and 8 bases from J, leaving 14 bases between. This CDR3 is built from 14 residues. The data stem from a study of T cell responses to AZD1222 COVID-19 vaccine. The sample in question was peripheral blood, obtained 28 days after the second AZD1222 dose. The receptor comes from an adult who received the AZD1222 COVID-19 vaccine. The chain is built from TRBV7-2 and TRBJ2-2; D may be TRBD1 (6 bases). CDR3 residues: CASSSWMGAGELFF. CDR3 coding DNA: TGTGCCAGCAGCTCCTGGATGGGGGCTGGGGAGCTGTTTTTT.